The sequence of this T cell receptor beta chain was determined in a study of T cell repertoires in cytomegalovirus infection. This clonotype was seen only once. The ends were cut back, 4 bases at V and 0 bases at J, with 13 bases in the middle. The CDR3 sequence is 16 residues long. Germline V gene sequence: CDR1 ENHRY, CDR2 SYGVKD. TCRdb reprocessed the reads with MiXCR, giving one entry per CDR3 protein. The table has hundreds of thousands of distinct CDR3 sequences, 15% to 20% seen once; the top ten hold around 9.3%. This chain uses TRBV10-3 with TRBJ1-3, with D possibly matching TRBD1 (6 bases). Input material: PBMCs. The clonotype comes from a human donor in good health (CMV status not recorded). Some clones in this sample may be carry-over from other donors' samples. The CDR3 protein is CAISGPGDISGNTIYF. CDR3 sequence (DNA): TGTGCCATCAGTGGCCCCGGGGACATCTCTGGAAACACCATATATTTT.